This T cell receptor (beta chain) was captured in a study of neurological immune-mediated disorders. Study details: There were some 35 multiple sclerosis patients. Of these, 31 had relapsing-remitting MS and 3 had secondary progressive MS.

The study's findings and limits: Among expanded clones, no CDR3 amino acid sequences were shared across subjects, a pattern suggesting private repertoires in all groups.

The sorted libraries started from 1 million CD4+ or CD8+ T cells. This clonotype was seen at least ten times. Its specificity is unknown. TCRdb itself ran the 5' RACE reads through MiXCR, one entry per CDR3 protein. The table records tens of thousands of distinct CDR3 sequences, 4% of them present only once. This CDR3 comprises 15 residues. Looked up from germline, CDR1 is DFQATT and CDR2 is SNEGSKA (reference sequence). Between the trimmed V and J ends, which lost 1 base and 0 bases, there was a span of 7 bases. The sequence derives from a woman aged 40 to 50 with multiple sclerosis. The sequenced sample consisted of CD4+ T cells from blood. The chain carries TRBV20-1 and TRBJ2-6; D is undetermined. This chain's CDR3 is CSARVWDSGANVLTF. The CDR3 DNA reads as TGCAGTGCTAGAGTCTGGGACTCTGGGGCCAACGTCCTGACTTTC.